The 5 T cell receptor beta chains in this list originate from one sample, sequenced in a study of T-cell reconstitution after alpha-beta-depleted transplantation in children. Unique molecular identifiers were incorporated into the prepared TCRbeta library. MiXCR was run by TCRdb on the PCR reads, yielding one entry per CDR3 protein. The sample carries 330,000 or so distinct CDR3 sequences, about 9.3% recorded once. The sample here was PBMCs from the stem cell graft donor, taken from the stem cell graft. These receptors all come from a human donor who donated a stem cell graft to a child with acute lymphoblastic leukemia.

This clonotype was seen a few times. The V and J genes are TRBV12-3 or TRBV12-4 and TRBJ2-7; 12 bases line up with TRBD2. Trimming removed 4 bases from V and 0 bases from J; junction bases left unmatched: 7. The CDR3 runs to 17 residues. In DNA, the CDR3 is TGTGCCAGCAGTTACGGACTAGCGGGACAATACTCCTACGAGCAGTACTTC. This encodes CASSYGLAGQYSYEQYF.

V is TRBV13 and J is TRBJ1-1; weak D call: TRBD1 (6 bases). Trimming stripped 5 bases from V and 3 bases from J, with 19 bases between. Germline CDR1 reads PRHDT; CDR2 reads FYEKMQ (reference sequence). This CDR3 is 16 amino acids long. The CDR3 DNA reads TGTGCCAGCAGCCCCGCACCGGGGGCGGTGGACACTGAAGCTTTCTTT. Protein sequence: CASSPAPGAVDTEAFF.

The CDR3 coding sequence is TGTGCCAGCAGGGTGGGACAATATGGCGAGCAGTACTTC. This translates into CASRVGQYGEQYF. The chain combines TRBV6-2 or TRBV6-3 with TRBJ2-7; the D gene is possibly TRBD1 (6 bases). V lost 6 bases to trimming and J lost 6 bases, with 15 bases between them. Germline lookup yields CDR1 MNHEY and CDR2 SVGEGT. This CDR3 spans 13 amino acids.

This clonotype appeared once. The CDR3 spells CASQKGHTGELFF. CDR3 DNA sequence: TGTGCCAGCCAGAAGGGTCACACCGGGGAGCTGTTTTTT. The chain recombines TRBV6-1 with TRBJ2-2, with D hard to call. Trimming left V 8 bases short and J 3 bases short, with 10 bases between. The CDR3 sequence is 13 residues long. The V gene's germline CDR1 is MNHNS and CDR2 SASEGT.

The rearrangement joins TRBV15 to TRBJ2-7; 7 bases are shared with TRBD1. Trimming cost V 6 bases and J 5 bases; bases outside gene matches: 7. The length of the CDR3 is 13 residues. Looked up from germline, CDR1 is LNHNV and CDR2 is YYDKDF (reference sequence). The CDR3 sequence: CATRATGSNEQYF. CDR3 in DNA: TGTGCCACCAGGGCGACAGGGTCAAACGAGCAGTACTTC.